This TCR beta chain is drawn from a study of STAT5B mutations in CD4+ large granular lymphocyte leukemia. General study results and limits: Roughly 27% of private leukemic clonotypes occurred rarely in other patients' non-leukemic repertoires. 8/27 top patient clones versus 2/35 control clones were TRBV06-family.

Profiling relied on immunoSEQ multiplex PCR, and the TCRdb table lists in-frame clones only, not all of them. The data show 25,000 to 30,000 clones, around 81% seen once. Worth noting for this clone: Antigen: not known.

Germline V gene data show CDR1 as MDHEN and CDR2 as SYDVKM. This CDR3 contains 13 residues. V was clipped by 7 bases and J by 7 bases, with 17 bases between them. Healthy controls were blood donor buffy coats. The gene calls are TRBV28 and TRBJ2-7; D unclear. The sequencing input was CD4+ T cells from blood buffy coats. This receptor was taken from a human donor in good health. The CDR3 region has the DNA TGTGCCAGCAAAGGCAGGCTACCCCTAGAGCAGTACGTC. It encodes CASKGRLPLEQYV.